Listed here is a single T cell receptor (beta chain). The sample is drawn from a study of CD8 T cells in Susac syndrome. With random hexamers, about 0.45 to 1 ug RNA was reverse transcribed. TCRdb redid the calling of the immunoSEQ multiplex PCR reads with MiXCR, one entry per CDR3 protein. The sample lists about 400,000 distinct CDR3 sequences; more than 70% were seen once. Germline assignment: CDR1 GTSNPN and CDR2 SVGIG (reference sequence). The V and J ends lost 0 bases and 6 bases respectively, with 6 bases between them. CDR3 length: 12 amino acids. In blood CD8+ and CD4+ T cells, TCR beta underwent sequencing.

The sample consisted of CD8+ T cells from PBMCs. The rearrangement uses TRBV30 and TRBJ1-5; D is unclear. The origin of this receptor is a human donor with multiple sclerosis. The DNA for the CDR3 is TGTGCCTGGAGTGTCCTAGGTCAGCCCCAGCATTTT. Its protein product is CAWSVLGQPQHF.